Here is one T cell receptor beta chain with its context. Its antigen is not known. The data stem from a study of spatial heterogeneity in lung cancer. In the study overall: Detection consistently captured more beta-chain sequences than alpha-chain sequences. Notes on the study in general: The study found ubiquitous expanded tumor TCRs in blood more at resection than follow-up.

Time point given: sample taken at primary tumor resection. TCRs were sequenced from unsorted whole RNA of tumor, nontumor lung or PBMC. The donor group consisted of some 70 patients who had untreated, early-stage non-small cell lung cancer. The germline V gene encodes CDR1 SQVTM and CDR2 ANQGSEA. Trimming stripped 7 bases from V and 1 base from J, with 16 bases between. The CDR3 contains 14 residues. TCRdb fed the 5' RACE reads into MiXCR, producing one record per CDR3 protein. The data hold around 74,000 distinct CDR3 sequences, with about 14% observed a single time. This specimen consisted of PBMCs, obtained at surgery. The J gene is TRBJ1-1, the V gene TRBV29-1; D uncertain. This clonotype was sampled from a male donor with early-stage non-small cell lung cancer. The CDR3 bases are TGCAGCGCTCCCAGGCCCATCAAGAACACTGAAGCTTTCTTT. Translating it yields CSAPRPIKNTEAFF.